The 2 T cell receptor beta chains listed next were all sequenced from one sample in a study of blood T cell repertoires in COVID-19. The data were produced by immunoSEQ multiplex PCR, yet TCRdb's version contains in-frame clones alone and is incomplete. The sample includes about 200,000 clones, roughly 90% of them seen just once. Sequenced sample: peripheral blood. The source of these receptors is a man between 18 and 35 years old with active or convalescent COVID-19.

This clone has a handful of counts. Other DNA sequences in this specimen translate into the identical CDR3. CDR3 residues: CASSSTGGSGNTIYF. CDR3 sequence (DNA): TGTGCCAGCAGCTCGACAGGGGGTTCTGGAAACACCATATATTTT. This sequence joins TRBV7-2 and TRBJ1-3; 9 positions match TRBD1. The CDR3 is 15 residues long. Germline lookup yields CDR1 SGHTA and CDR2 FQGNSA. V lost 4 bases to trimming and J lost 1 base; unmatched junction nucleotides: 2.

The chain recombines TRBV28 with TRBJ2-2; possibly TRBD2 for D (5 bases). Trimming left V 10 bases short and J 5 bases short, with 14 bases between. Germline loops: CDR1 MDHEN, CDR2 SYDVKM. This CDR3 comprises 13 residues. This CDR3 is CANSDRNTGELFF. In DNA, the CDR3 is TGTGCCAATAGCGATCGTAATACCGGGGAGCTGTTTTTT.